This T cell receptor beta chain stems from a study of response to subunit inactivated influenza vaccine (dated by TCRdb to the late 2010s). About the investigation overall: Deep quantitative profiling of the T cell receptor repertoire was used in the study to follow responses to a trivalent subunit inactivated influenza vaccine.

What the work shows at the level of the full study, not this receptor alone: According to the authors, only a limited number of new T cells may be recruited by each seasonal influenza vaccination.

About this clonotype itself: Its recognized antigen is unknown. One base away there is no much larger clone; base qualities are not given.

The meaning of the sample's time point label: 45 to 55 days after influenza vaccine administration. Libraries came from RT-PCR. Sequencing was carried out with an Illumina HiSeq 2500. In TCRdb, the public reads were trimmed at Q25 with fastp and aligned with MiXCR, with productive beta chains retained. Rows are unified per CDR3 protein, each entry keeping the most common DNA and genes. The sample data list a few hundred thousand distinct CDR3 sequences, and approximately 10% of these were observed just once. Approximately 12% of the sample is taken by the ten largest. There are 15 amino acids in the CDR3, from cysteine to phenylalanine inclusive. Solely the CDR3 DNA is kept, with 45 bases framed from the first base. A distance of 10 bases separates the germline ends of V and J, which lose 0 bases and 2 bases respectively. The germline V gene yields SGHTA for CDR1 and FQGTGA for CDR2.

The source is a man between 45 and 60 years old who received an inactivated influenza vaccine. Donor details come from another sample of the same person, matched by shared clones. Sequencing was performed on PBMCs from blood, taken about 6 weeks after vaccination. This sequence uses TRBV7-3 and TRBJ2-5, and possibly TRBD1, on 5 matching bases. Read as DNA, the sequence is TGTGCCAGCAGCTTAACTCTGACAGATCAAGAGACCCAGTACTTC. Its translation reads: CASSLTLTDQETQYF.